This is a list of T cell receptor beta chains from one sample in a study of T cell responses to AZD1222 COVID-19 vaccine. Assay used: immunoSEQ multiplex PCR; TCRdb lists only in-frame clones, some missing. Of 13,000 to 15,000 clones in the sample, about 80% are singletons; the top ten hold about 40%. The specimen was peripheral blood, collected 28 days after the second AZD1222 dose. The receptors were sampled from an adult who received the AZD1222 COVID-19 vaccine. Both conserved end residues are part of each CDR3. D genes are given only for firm matches. For some rows the clone size is stated as once, few or many, or as a class when expanded; others skip it.

TRBJ2-7,TRBV15,.,.,CATSRDIQGSYEQYF,TGTGCCACCAGCAGAGACATACAGGGATCCTACGAGCAGTACTTC
TRBJ2-2,TRBV2,.,.,CASSPVGETGGELFF,TGTGCCAGCAGCCCGGTTGGGGAGACCGGCGGGGAGCTGTTTTTT
TRBJ1-3,TRBV7-9,TRBD1,.,CASSFTGAGNTIYF,TGTGCCAGCAGCTTCACAGGGGCTGGAAACACCATATATTTT
TRBJ2-5,TRBV14,.,.,CASSQRTDGTQYF,TGTGCCAGCAGCCAACGAACAGATGGGACCCAGTACTTC
TRBJ2-7,TRBV18,.,once,CASSPQGKGIHEQYF,TGTGCCAGCTCACCACAGGGAAAAGGGATCCACGAGCAGTACTTC
TRBJ2-7,TRBV11-1,TRBD1,once,CASTRTGGRYEQYF,TGTGCCAGCACCCGGACAGGGGGCAGGTACGAGCAGTACTTC
TRBJ2-1,TRBV6-5,.,.,CASRTSPYINEQFF,TGTGCCAGCAGAACTAGTCCCTACATCAATGAGCAGTTCTTC
TRBJ2-7,TRBV4-2,.,.,CASSQDFYYEQYF,TGTGCCAGCAGCCAAGATTTCTACTACGAGCAGTACTTC
TRBJ2-7,TRBV25-1,.,once,CASSEWKGDEQYF,TGTGCCAGCAGTGAATGGAAGGGTGACGAGCAGTACTTC
TRBJ1-5,TRBV12-3/TRBV12-4,.,.,CASSDRNQPQHF,TGTGCCAGCAGTGACAGAAATCAGCCCCAGCATTTT
TRBJ2-7,TRBV5-1,.,.,CASSLSSYEQYF,TGCGCCAGCAGCCTATCTAGCTACGAGCAGTACTTC
TRBJ1-1,TRBV12-3/TRBV12-4,.,.,CASTQQGGTEAFF,TGTGCCAGCACCCAACAGGGAGGCACTGAAGCTTTCTTT
TRBJ1-1,TRBV6-5,.,.,CASSWVAQPNTEAFF,TGTGCCAGCAGTTGGGTGGCGCAGCCAAACACTGAAGCTTTCTTT
TRBJ1-5,TRBV2,.,few,CASSEEYSNQPQHF,TGTGCCAGCAGTGAAGAGTATAGCAATCAGCCCCAGCATTTT
TRBJ2-3,TRBV29-1,TRBD2,.,CSVAVGGSGTDTQYF,TGCAGCGTTGCGGTGGGAGGGAGTGGGACAGATACGCAGTATTTT
TRBJ2-1,TRBV7-2,.,.,CASSPQETYYNEQFF,TGTGCCAGCAGCCCCCAGGAGACCTATTACAATGAGCAGTTCTTC
TRBJ2-5,TRBV30,.,.,CAWSSSQETQYF,TGTGCCTGGAGTTCTTCGCAAGAGACCCAGTACTTC
TRBJ1-6,TRBV28,TRBD1,.,CASSLGDRDNSPLHF,TGTGCCAGCAGTTTAGGGGACAGGGATAATTCACCCCTCCACTTT
TRBJ2-3,TRBV2,TRBD2,medium-sized,CASSPSGLAGGDTQYF,TGTGCCAGCAGCCCGTCAGGACTAGCGGGAGGAGATACGCAGTATTTT
TRBJ2-1,TRBV10-3,TRBD1,.,CAISEAGGVNEQFF,TGTGCCATCAGTGAGGCAGGGGGCGTGAATGAGCAGTTCTTC
TRBJ2-5,TRBV9,.,.,CASSGGTTKETQYF,TGTGCCAGCAGCGGCGGGACAACGAAGGAGACCCAGTACTTC
TRBJ2-7,TRBV6-1,.,.,CASSELPAGVRNEQYF,TGTGCCAGCAGTGAACTCCCGGCAGGGGTGCGCAACGAGCAGTACTTC